The 5 T cell receptor beta chains presented below share a single source sample, sequenced in a study of OX40 agonist ivuxolimab in advanced cancers. Only in-frame clones appear in the TCRdb table, and some are missing; sequencing was by immunoSEQ multiplex PCR. This table holds tens of thousands of clones, approximately 78% found once. This specimen was CD4+ or CD8+ T cells sorted from blood, taken in a trial of the OX40 agonist ivuxolimab. The receptors shown here come from an adult with an advanced solid tumor such as melanoma, head and neck, liver or kidney cancer.

The genes are TRBV10-2 and TRBJ1-5; D unclear. CDR1 and CDR2 (germline): WSHSY, SAAADI. The CDR3 runs 15 residues. Trimming removed 1 base at V and 5 bases at J, with 12 bases between. The CDR3 DNA sequence: TGCGCCAGCAGTGAGTACCGGTCGGGAGATCAGCCCCAGCATTTT. As protein: CASSEYRSGDQPQHF.

The chain joins TRBV19 to TRBJ2-7; 8 bases are a match to TRBD1. The CDR3 runs 15 residues. Unmatched junction bases numbered 5, after V lost 4 bases and J lost 0 bases. CDR1 and CDR2 from the germline V gene are LNHDA and SQIVND (reference sequence). CDR3 nucleotides: TGTGCCAGTAGTAGGGGACAGGCAACCTCCTACGAGCAGTACTTC. This encodes CASSRGQATSYEQYF.

This clone was picked up a small number of times. The CDR3 nucleotides read TGTGCCAGCAGTGAGCGGGGGGACACAGATACGCAGTATTTT. It codes for CASSERGDTDTQYF. The V and J genes are TRBV6-4 and TRBJ2-3, with 8 nucleotides matching TRBD2. The CDR3 runs to 14 residues. Germline assignment: CDR1 MRHNA and CDR2 SNTAGT. Trimming took 3 bases from V and 2 from J; bases not matched to a gene: 1.

This clone was counted between two and nine times. This chain joins TRBV27 and TRBJ1-2; a possible D gene is TRBD1 (5 bases). Trimming removed 5 bases from V and 3 bases from J, with 13 bases in between. Per germline, CDR1 MNHEY and CDR2 SMNVEV (reference sequence). The CDR3 has 14 residues. CDR3 nucleotide sequence: TGTGCCAGCAGTCGGGGGACGGTACACTATGGCTACACCTTC. This translates into CASSRGTVHYGYTF.

This clone was recorded a few times. The chain recombines TRBV5-1 with TRBJ2-5; 7 bases map to TRBD2. Trimming took 5 bases from V and 4 from J; bases not matched to a gene: 11. The CDR3 is made up of 15 amino acids. CDR1 and CDR2 (germline): SGHRS, YFSETQ. The CDR3 sequence is CASRGRYQRGETQYF. In nucleotides, the CDR3 is TGCGCCAGCAGAGGTCGTTACCAGCGGGGAGAGACCCAGTACTTC.